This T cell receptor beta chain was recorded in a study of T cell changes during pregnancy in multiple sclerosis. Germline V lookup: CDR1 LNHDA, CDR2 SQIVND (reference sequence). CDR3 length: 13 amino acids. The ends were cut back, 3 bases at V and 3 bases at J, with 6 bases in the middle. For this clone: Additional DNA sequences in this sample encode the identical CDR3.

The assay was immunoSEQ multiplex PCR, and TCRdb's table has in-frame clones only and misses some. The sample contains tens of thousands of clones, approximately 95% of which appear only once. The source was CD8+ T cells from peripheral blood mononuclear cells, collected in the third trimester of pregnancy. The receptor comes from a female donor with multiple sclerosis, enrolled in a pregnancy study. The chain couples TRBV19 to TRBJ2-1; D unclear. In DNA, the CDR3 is TGTGCCAGTAGTATCGGCGGCTACAATGAGCAGTTCTTC. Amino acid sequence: CASSIGGYNEQFF. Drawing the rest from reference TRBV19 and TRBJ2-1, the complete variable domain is DGGITQSPKYLFRKEGQNVTLSCEQNLNHDAMYWYRQDPGQGLRLIYYSQIVNDFQKGDIAEGYSVSREKKESFPLTVTSAQKNPTAFYLCASSIGGYNEQFFGPGTRLTVL.